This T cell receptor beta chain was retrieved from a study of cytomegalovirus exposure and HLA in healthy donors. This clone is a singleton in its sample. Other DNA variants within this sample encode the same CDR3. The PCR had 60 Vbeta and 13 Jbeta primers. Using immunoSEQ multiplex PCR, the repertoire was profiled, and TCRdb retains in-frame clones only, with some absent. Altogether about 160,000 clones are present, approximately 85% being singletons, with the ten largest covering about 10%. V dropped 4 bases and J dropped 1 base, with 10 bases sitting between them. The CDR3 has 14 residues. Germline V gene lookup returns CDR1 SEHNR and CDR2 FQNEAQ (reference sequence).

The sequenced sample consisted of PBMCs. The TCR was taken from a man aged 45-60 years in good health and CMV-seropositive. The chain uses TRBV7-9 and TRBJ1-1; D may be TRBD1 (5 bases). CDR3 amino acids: CASSSDRKNTEAFF. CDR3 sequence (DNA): TGTGCCAGCAGCTCAGACAGAAAGAACACTGAAGCTTTCTTT.